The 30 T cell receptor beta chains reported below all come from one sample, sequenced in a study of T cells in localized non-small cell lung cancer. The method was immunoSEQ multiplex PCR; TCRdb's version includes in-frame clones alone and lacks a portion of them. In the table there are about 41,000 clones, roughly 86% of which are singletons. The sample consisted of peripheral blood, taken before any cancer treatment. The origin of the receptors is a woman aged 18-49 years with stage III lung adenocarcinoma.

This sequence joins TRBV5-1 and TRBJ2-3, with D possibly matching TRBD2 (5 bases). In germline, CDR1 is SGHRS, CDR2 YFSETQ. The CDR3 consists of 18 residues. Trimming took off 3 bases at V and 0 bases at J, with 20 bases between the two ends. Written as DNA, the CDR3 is TGCGCCAGCAGCTACGGGATGCGCAGTCCTCCTAGCACAGATACGCAGTATTTT. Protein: CASSYGMRSPPSTDTQYF.

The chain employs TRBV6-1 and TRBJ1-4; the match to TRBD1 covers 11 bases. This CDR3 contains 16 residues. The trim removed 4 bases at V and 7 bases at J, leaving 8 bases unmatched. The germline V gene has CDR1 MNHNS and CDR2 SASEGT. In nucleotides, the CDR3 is TGTGCCAGCAGTGTCCGGACAGGGGGCGGGGGTGAAAAACTGTTTTTT. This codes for CASSVRTGGGGEKLFF.

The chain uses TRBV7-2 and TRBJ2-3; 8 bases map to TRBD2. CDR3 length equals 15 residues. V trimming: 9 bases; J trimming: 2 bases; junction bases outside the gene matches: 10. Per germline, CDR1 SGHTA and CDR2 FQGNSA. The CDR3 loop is CASGRRGASTDTQYF. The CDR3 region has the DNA TGTGCCAGTGGGCGGCGGGGGGCCTCCACAGATACGCAGTATTTT.

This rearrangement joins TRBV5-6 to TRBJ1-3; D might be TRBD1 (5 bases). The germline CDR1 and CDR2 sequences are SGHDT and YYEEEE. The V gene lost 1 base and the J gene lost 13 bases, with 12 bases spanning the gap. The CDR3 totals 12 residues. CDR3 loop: CASSLWQGSIYF. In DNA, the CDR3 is TGTGCCAGCAGCTTGTGGCAGGGAAGTATATATTTT.

CDR3 in DNA: TGTGCCAGCAGCTTGTTCGGGGCCTCTGGGGCCAACGTCCTGACTTTC. Encoded protein: CASSLFGASGANVLTF. The genes are TRBV5-4 and TRBJ2-6, with D possibly being TRBD1 or TRBD2 (5 bases each). Per the germline V gene, CDR1 is SGHNT and CDR2 is YYREEE (reference sequence). The V end lost 1 base, the J end lost 0 bases, and 8 bases lay between the germline ends. The CDR3 loop spans 16 amino acids.

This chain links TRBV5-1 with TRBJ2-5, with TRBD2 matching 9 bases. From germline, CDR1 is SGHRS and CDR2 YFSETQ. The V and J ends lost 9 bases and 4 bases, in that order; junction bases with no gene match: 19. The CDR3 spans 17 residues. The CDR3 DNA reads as TGCGCCACCCGACTAGGGGTAGCGGGGGCTATAACAGAGACCCAGTACTTC. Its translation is CATRLGVAGAITETQYF.

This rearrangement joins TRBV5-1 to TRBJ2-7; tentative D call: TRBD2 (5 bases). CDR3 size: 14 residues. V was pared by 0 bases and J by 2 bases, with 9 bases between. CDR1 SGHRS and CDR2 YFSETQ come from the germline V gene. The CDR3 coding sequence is TGCGCCAGCAGCTTGGGGACTTCCCCCTACGAGCAGTACTTC. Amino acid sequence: CASSLGTSPYEQYF.

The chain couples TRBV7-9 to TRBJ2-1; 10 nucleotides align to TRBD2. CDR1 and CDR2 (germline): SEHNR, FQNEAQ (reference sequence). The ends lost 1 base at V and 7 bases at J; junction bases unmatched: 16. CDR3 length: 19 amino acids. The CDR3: CASSLGLASGGWISNEQFF. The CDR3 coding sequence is TGTGCCAGCAGCTTAGGCCTGGCTAGCGGGGGATGGATTTCTAATGAGCAGTTCTTC.

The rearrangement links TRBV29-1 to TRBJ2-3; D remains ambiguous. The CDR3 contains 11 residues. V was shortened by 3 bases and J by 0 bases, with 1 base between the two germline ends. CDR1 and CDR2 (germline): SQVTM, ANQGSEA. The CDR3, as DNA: TGCAGCGTTGATAGCACAGATACGCAGTATTTT. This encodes CSVDSTDTQYF.

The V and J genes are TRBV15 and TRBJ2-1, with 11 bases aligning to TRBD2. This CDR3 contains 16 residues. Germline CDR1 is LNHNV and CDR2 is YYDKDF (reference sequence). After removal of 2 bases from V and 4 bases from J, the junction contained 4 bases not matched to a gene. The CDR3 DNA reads TGTGCCACCAGCAGACCGGGACTAGCGGCGTACAATGAGCAGTTCTTC. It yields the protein CATSRPGLAAYNEQFF.

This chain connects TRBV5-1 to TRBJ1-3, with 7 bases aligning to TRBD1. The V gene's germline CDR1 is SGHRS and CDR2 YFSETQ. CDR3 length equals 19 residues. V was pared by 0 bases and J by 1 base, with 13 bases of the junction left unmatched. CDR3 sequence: CASSLGGRDRVDSGNTIYF. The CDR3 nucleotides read TGCGCCAGCAGCTTGGGTGGGAGAGACAGGGTGGATTCTGGAAACACCATATATTTT.

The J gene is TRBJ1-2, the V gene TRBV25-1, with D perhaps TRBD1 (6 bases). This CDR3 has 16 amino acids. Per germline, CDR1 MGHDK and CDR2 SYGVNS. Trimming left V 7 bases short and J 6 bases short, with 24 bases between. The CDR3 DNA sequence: TGTGCCAGCACCGGGCAGGGGCTCCCTCGGACGGATGGCTACACCTTC. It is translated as CASTGQGLPRTDGYTF.

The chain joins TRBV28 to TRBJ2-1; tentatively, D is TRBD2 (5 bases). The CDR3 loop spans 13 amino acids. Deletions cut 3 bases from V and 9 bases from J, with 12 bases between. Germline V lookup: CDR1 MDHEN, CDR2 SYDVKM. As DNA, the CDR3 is TGTGCCAGCAGTTTCGGGAATCTCGGTGAGCAGTTCTTC. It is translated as CASSFGNLGEQFF.

The CDR3 DNA sequence: TGCGCCAGCAGCCAAGATATTCGGGCGGATGCTGAAGCTTTCTTT. Translating gives CASSQDIRADAEAFF. This chain connects TRBV4-1 to TRBJ1-1; D not certain. Per germline, CDR1 MGHRA and CDR2 YSYEKL. V lost 0 bases to trimming and J lost 6 bases, with 14 bases between them. There are 15 residues in the CDR3.

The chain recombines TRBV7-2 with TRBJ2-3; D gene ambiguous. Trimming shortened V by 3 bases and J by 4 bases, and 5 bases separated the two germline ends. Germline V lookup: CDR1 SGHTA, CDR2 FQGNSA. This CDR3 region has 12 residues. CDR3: CASSFDADTQYF. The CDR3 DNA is TGTGCCAGCAGCTTCGACGCAGATACGCAGTATTTT.

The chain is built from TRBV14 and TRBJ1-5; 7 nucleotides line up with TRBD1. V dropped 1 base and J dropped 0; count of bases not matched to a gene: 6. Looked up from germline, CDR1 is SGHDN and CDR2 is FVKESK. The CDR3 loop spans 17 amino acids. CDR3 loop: CASSQVGTEFSNQPQHF. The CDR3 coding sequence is TGTGCCAGCAGCCAAGTAGGGACAGAGTTTAGCAATCAGCCCCAGCATTTT. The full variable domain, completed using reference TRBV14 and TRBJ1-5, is EAGVTQFPSHSVIEKGQTVTLRCDPISGHDNLYWYRRVMGKEIKFLLHFVKESKQDESGMPNNRFLAERTGGTYSTLKVQPAELEDSGVYFCASSQVGTEFSNQPQHFGDGTRLSIL.

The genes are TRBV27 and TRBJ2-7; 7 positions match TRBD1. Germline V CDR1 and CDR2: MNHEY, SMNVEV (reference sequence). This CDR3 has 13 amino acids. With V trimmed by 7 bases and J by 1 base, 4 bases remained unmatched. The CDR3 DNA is TGTGCCAGCACTCGACAGGGTTCCTACGAGCAGTACTTC. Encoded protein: CASTRQGSYEQYF.

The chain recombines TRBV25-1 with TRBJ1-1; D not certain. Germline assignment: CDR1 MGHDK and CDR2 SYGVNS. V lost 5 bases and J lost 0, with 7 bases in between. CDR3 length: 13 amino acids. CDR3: CASSNRMNTEAFF. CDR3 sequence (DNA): TGTGCCAGCAGTAACCGGATGAACACTGAAGCTTTCTTT.

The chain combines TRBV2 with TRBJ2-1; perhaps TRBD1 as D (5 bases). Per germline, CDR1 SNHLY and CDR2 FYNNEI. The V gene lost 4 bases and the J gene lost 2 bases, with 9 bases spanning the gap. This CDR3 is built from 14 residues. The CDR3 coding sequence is TGTGCCAGCAGTGTGGGGCTTGCCTACAATGAGCAGTTCTTC. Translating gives CASSVGLAYNEQFF.

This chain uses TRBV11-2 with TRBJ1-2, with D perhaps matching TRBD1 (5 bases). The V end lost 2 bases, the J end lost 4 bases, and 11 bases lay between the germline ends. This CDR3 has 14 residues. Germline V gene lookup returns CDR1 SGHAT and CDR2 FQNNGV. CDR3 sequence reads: CASSLSLQAYGYTF. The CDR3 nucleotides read TGTGCCAGCAGCTTATCACTACAGGCCTATGGCTACACCTTC.

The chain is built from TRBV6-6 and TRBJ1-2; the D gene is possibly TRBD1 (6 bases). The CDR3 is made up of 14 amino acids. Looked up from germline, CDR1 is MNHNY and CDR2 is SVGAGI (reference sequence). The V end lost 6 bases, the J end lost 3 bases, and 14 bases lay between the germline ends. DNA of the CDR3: TGTGCCAGCAGGCCCCCCGGGGGCGACTATGGCTACACCTTC. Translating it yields CASRPPGGDYGYTF.

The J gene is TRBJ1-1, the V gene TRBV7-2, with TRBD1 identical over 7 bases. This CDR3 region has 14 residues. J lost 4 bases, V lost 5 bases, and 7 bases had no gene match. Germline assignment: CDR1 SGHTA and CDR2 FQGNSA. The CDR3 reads CASSRTGGATEAFF. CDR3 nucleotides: TGTGCCAGCAGCCGGACAGGAGGGGCCACTGAAGCTTTCTTT.

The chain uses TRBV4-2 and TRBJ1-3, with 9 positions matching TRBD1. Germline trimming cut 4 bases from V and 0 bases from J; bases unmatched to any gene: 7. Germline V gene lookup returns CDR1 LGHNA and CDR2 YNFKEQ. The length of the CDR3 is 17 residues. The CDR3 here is CASSLLLQGASGNTIYF. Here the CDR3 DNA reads TGTGCCAGCAGCCTACTCTTACAGGGGGCCTCTGGAAACACCATATATTTT.

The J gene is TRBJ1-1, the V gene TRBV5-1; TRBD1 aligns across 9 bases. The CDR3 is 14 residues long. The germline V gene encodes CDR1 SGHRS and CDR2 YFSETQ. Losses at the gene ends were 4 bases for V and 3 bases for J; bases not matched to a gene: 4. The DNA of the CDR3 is TGCGCCAGCAGCCTGACAGGGGGGGACACTGAAGCTTTCTTT. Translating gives CASSLTGGDTEAFF.

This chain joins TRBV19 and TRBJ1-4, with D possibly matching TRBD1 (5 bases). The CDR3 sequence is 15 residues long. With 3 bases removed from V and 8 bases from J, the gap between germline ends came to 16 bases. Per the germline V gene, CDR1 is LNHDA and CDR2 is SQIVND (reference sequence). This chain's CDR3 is CASSIGAGREEKLFF. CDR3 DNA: TGTGCCAGTAGTATCGGGGCAGGCCGGGAGGAAAAACTGTTTTTT.

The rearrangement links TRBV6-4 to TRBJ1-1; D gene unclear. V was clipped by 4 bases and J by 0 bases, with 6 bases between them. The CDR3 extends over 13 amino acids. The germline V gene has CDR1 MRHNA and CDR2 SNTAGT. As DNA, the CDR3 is TGTGCCAGCAGTGTAGATGTGAACACTGAAGCTTTCTTT. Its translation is CASSVDVNTEAFF.

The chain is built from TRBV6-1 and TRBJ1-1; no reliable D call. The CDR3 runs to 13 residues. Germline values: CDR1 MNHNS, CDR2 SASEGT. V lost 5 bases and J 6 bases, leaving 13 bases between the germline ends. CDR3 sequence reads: CASSFTRRSEAFF. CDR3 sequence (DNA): TGTGCCAGCAGTTTCACGAGGCGGTCTGAAGCTTTCTTT.

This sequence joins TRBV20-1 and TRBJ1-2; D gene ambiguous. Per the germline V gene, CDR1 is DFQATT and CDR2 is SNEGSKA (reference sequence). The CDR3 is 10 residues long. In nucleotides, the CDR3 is TGCAGCCCCGCGAGGGATGGCTACACCTTC. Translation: CSPARDGYTF.

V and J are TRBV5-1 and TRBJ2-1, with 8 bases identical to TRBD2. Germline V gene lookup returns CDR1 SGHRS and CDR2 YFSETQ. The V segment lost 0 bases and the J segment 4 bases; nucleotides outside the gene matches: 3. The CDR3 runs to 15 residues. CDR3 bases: TGCGCCAGCAGCTTGGACGGGGGGGAGTACAATGAGCAGTTCTTC. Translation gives CASSLDGGEYNEQFF.

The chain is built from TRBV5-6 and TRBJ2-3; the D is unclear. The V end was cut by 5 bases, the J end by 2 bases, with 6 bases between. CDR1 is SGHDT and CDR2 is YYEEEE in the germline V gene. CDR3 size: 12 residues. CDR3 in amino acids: CASSLNTDTQYF. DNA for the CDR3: TGTGCCAGCAGTTTAAACACAGATACGCAGTATTTT.